The following is a T cell receptor (beta chain) sequence with its context. This entry belongs to a study of T cell changes during pregnancy in multiple sclerosis. TCRdb's copy holds only in-frame clones and misses some; the assay was immunoSEQ multiplex PCR. The sample lists fewer than 45,000 clones, around nine tenths occurring once. The CDR3 has 13 residues. With 0 bases removed from V and 6 bases from J, the gap between germline ends came to 9 bases. Germline V gene data show CDR1 as MNHEY and CDR2 as SVGAGI. This sequence joins TRBV6-5 and TRBJ2-7, with a tentative D call TRBD2 (6 bases). Specimen: CD4+ T cells from peripheral blood mononuclear cells, collected in the first trimester of pregnancy. The TCR originated in a female donor with multiple sclerosis, enrolled in a pregnancy study. The CDR3 loop reads CASSYSAGPEQYF. As DNA, the CDR3 is TGTGCCAGCAGTTACTCAGCGGGTCCCGAGCAGTACTTC.